These T cell receptor beta chains were read from a single sample in a study of a mutant IDH1 vaccine in newly diagnosed glioma. The table came from immunoSEQ multiplex PCR; TCRdb's copy has only in-frame clones and leaves some out. This table holds 50,000 to 65,000 clones, 65% to 80% found once. Sequenced material: PBMCs, taken from a glioma patient treated with radiotherapy, temozolomide or both. These receptor sequences come from a woman aged 40 to 50 with glioma. Both conserved end residues are part of each CDR3. The D gene is left open where the match is weak. Clone size, where shown, is once, few, many, or a class for clones that have expanded.

>NA|TRBD1|TRBJ1-5|TRBV5-6
TGTGCCAGCAGCTTGGGGACAGGGGGTAGCCAAAATCAGCCCCAGCATTTT
CASSLGTGGSQNQPQHF
>NA|NA|TRBJ2-6|TRBV19
TGTGCCAGTCAATCAAATCGGGACGCAAGCTCTGGGGCCAACGTCCTGACTTTC
CASQSNRDASSGANVLTF
>NA|NA|TRBJ2-6|TRBV29-1
TGCAGCGTTGAGTCGGGGGTCGCTGGGGCCAACGTCCTGACTTTC
CSVESGVAGANVLTF
>once|NA|TRBJ1-5|TRBV2
TGTGCCAGCAAATTGGACAGTTATAGCAATCAGCCCCAGCATTTT
CASKLDSYSNQPQHF
>NA|TRBD1|TRBJ1-1|TRBV5-4
TGTGCCAGCAGCAGACAGGGGGGGAACACTGAAGCTTTCTTT
CASSRQGGNTEAFF
>NA|TRBD2|TRBJ2-3|TRBV9
TGTGCCAGCAGCGTTCCTAGCGGGGGGGCCTTAGATACGCAGTATTTT
CASSVPSGGALDTQYF
>NA|NA|TRBJ1-1|TRBV30
TGTGCCTGGAGTCAGGGGAACACTGAAGCTTTCTTT
CAWSQGNTEAFF
>NA|NA|TRBJ1-2|TRBV10-3
TGTGCCATCAGTGAGTCGGGGGCAGGGTTGTTCGGCTACACCTTC
CAISESGAGLFGYTF
>NA|NA|TRBJ1-1|TRBV5-6
TGTGCCAGCAGCCAGGGTGGCCGGAACACTGAAGCTTTCTTT
CASSQGGRNTEAFF
>NA|NA|TRBJ1-4|TRBV30
TGTGCCTGGAGGGGGTTTGGCAGGGTTAATGAAAAACTGTTTTTT
CAWRGFGRVNEKLFF
>NA|NA|TRBJ1-4|TRBV9
TGTGCCAGCAGCGTAGAGGCAGGTACAGGGGAAAAACTGTTTTTT
CASSVEAGTGEKLFF
>NA|TRBD1|TRBJ2-3|TRBV4-1
TGCGCCAGCAGCCAGTATAATTCAGGGGGCGATACGCAGTATTTT
CASSQYNSGGDTQYF
>NA|TRBD2|TRBJ2-1|TRBV11-3
TGTGCCAGCAGCCCTAGCGGCAGCTCCTACAATGAGCAGTTCTTC
CASSPSGSSYNEQFF
>once|TRBD2|TRBJ2-4|TRBV19
TGTGCCAGTAGTATCCCCGGGGGGAACATTCAGTACTTC
CASSIPGGNIQYF
>NA|NA|TRBJ2-2|TRBV7-9
TGTGCCAGCAGCTTAGTGGGGGGTACGGCCGGGGAGCTGTTTTTT
CASSLVGGTAGELFF
>NA|NA|TRBJ2-6|TRBV19
TGTGCCAGTCTTAGGACAGTAAGCTCTGGGGCCAACGTCCTGACTTTC
CASLRTVSSGANVLTF
>NA|NA|TRBJ1-1|TRBV5-1
TGCGCCAGCAGCTGGGACGGAGGGAACACTGAAGCTTTCTTT
CASSWDGGNTEAFF
>NA|NA|TRBJ1-1|TRBV30
TGTGCCTTTACGAGGGGGACTGAAGCTTTCTTT
CAFTRGTEAFF
>NA|NA|TRBJ1-1|TRBV7-9
TGTGCCAGCAGTAAAGCGAACACTGAAGCTTTCTTT
CASSKANTEAFF
>NA|TRBD2|TRBJ2-5|TRBV5-6
TGTGCCAGCAGCTTGGGGACTAGCGGGGCAGAGACCCAGTACTTC
CASSLGTSGAETQYF
>NA|TRBD1|TRBJ2-7|TRBV10-3
TGTGCCATCAACGGACAGGGGGTCCCCTACGAGCAGTACTTC
CAINGQGVPYEQYF
>NA|TRBD1|TRBJ1-2|TRBV2
TGTGCCAGCAGTGAAACAGGGGATGGCTACACCTTC
CASSETGDGYTF
>NA|NA|TRBJ2-1|TRBV19
TGTGCCAGTAGACCGCTTGGTGTAAACAATGAGCAGTTCTTC
CASRPLGVNNEQFF
>NA|TRBD2|TRBJ2-1|TRBV5-6
TGTGCCAGCAGCTTGCGCGGGGGACCCTACAATGAGCAGTTCTTC
CASSLRGGPYNEQFF
>NA|TRBD1|TRBJ1-2|TRBV7-9
TGTGCCAGCAGCCTAGGACAGGGTGGCTACACCTTC
CASSLGQGGYTF
>NA|NA|TRBJ1-4|TRBV2
TGTGCCAGCAGCGGACCGGTAGATGCAACTAATGAAAAACTGTTTTTT
CASSGPVDATNEKLFF
>NA|TRBD1|TRBJ1-6|TRBV25-1
TGTGCCAGCAGTGGGTCCCACAGGGGGCGATCCTATAATTCACCCCTCCACTTT
CASSGSHRGRSYNSPLHF
>few|TRBD1|TRBJ1-2|TRBV30
TGTGCCTGGAGTGTGGGGACAGGTAACCATGGCTACACCTTC
CAWSVGTGNHGYTF
>NA|NA|TRBJ2-2|TRBV30
TGTGCCTGGAGTGTCCTCAACACCGGGGAGCTGTTTTTT
CAWSVLNTGELFF
>NA|NA|TRBJ1-4|TRBV5-1
TGCGCCAGCAGCTTTCGGGGGAGAGGCGGGTCTACTAATGAAAAACTGTTTTTT
CASSFRGRGGSTNEKLFF
>NA|NA|TRBJ1-1|TRBV5-1
TGCGCCAGCAGCTTTCAGCCCGGGGGGCACACTGAAGCTTTCTTT
CASSFQPGGHTEAFF
>few|NA|TRBJ1-2|TRBV30
TGTGCCTTGGTTCGCGGGGTGCGGGATGGCTACACCTTC
CALVRGVRDGYTF
>NA|NA|TRBJ1-2|TRBV9
TGTGCCAGCAGCGGAGTGGGAGGGACTGTTGGCTACACCTTC
CASSGVGGTVGYTF
>NA|TRBD2|TRBJ2-5|TRBV14
TGTGCCAGCAGCCCCCTGACTAGCGGGGGGCTCGGGGAGACCCAGTACTTC
CASSPLTSGGLGETQYF
>NA|NA|TRBJ1-2|TRBV14
TGTGCCAGCAGCCAAGGGGTGGCGTGGGATGGCTACACCTTC
CASSQGVAWDGYTF
>NA|NA|TRBJ1-1|TRBV4-1
TGCGCCAGCAGCCAAGTGGGCGGCACTGAAGCTTTCTTT
CASSQVGGTEAFF
>NA|NA|TRBJ2-7|TRBV6-5
TGTGCCAGCAGTTACTCATTCGACGGTTACGAGCAGTACTTC
CASSYSFDGYEQYF
>NA|TRBD1|TRBJ2-7|TRBV6-6
TGTGCCAGCAGTGATACCCCGGGACAGGGCTACGAGCAGTACTTC
CASSDTPGQGYEQYF
>NA|NA|TRBJ1-3|TRBV15
TGTGCCACCAGCAGAGATCTCGTAAACACCATATATTTT
CATSRDLVNTIYF
>NA|TRBD1|TRBJ2-7|TRBV5-1
TGCGCCAGCAGCTTATGGACAGGGGACTACTACGAGCAGTACTTC
CASSLWTGDYYEQYF
>once|NA|TRBJ1-2|TRBV19
TGTGCCAGTGCCTCGACCCGGGGCACGAGCTATGGCTACACCTTC
CASASTRGTSYGYTF
>NA|NA|TRBJ2-5|TRBV30
TGTGCCTGGAGTGGAGGGGAGACCCAGTACTTC
CAWSGGETQYF
>NA|NA|TRBJ1-2|TRBV5-1
TGCGCCAGCAGCGAGGGCACATATGGCTACACCTTC
CASSEGTYGYTF
>once|TRBD1|TRBJ1-2|TRBV6-5
TGTGCCAGCAGTTACTCGCAGGGGGCGGGCGGCTACACCTTC
CASSYSQGAGGYTF
>NA|NA|TRBJ2-7|TRBV7-2
TGTGCCAGCAGCTTAGAGGAGGTGCAGTACTTC
CASSLEEVQYF
>NA|NA|TRBJ2-7|TRBV6-5
TGTGCCGGGAAGGGGTCCTACGAGCAGTACTTC
CAGKGSYEQYF
>few|NA|TRBJ2-7|TRBV11-2
TGTGCCAGCAACTCCCTAGGACTGGGGCCCTCCTACGAGCAGTACTTC
CASNSLGLGPSYEQYF
>NA|NA|TRBJ2-7|TRBV28
TGTGCCAGCAGTTCCCCTCGGGGCTTCTACGAGCAGTACTTC
CASSSPRGFYEQYF
>NA|TRBD1|TRBJ1-4|TRBV2
TGTGCCAGCAGTGAATTTAGGACAGGGAGGAAACTGTTTTTT
CASSEFRTGRKLFF
>NA|NA|TRBJ1-6|TRBV13
TGTGCCAGCAGCTTAGGGGGGGCTGGGAATTCACCCCTCCACTTT
CASSLGGAGNSPLHF
>NA|NA|TRBJ1-2|TRBV6-4
TGTGCCAGCAGTGACGGGCCCTATGGCTACACCTTC
CASSDGPYGYTF
>NA|NA|TRBJ2-7|TRBV2
TGTGCCAGCAGTGTCGGACCTCGAACCGAGCAGTACTTC
CASSVGPRTEQYF
>NA|NA|TRBJ1-1|TRBV6-1
TGTGCCAGCAGGGGGAACACTGAAGCTTTCTTT
CASRGNTEAFF
>few|NA|TRBJ2-7|TRBV30
TGTGCTGCTTACCAGCCGGGCTTCTACGAGCAGTACTTC
CAAYQPGFYEQYF
>NA|NA|TRBJ1-3|TRBV9
TGTGCCAGCAGCGTAGGGGGGATGCTCCACTCTGGAAACACCATATATTTT
CASSVGGMLHSGNTIYF
>NA|NA|TRBJ1-2|TRBV2
TGTGCCGGACTAACCAGGGGCTACACCTTC
CAGLTRGYTF
>NA|TRBD1|TRBJ1-2|TRBV11-2
TGTGCCAGCAGCTACGGGACAGGGGGCTCTGGCTACACCTTC
CASSYGTGGSGYTF
>NA|NA|TRBJ2-5|TRBV29-1
TGCAGCGTTGAAGCTAGGGCAGGAGAGACCCAGTACTTC
CSVEARAGETQYF
>NA|NA|TRBJ1-6|TRBV25-1
TGTGCCAGCAGTGGGATAGGTAATTCACCCCTCCACTTT
CASSGIGNSPLHF
>NA|NA|TRBJ1-3|TRBV6-6
TGTGCCAGCAGTCCCCCGGGCGGAAACACCATATATTTT
CASSPPGGNTIYF